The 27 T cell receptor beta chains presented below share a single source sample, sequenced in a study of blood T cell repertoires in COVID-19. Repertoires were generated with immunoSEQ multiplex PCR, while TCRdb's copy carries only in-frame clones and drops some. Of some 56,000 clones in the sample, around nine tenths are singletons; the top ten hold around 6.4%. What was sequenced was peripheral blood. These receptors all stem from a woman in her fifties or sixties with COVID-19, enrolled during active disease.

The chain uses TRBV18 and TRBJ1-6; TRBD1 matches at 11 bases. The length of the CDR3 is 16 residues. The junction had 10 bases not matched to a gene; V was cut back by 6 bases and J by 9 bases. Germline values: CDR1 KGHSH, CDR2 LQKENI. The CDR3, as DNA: TGTGCCAGCTCGACTGGACAGGGGGCGGTCGGTTCACCCCTCCACTTT. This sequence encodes CASSTGQGAVGSPLHF. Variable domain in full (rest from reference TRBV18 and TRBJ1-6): NAGVMQNPRHLVRRRGQEARLRCSPMKGHSHVYWYRQLPEEGLKFMVYLQKENIIDESGMPKERFSAEFPKEGPSILRIQQVVRGDSAAYFCASSTGQGAVGSPLHFGNGTRLTVT.

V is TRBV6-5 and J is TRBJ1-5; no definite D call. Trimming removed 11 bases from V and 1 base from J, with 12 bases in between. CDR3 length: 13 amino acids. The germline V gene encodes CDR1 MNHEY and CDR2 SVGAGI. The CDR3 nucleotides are TGTGCCGTCGGGTTTAGAAGCAATCAGCCCCAGCATTTT. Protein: CAVGFRSNQPQHF.

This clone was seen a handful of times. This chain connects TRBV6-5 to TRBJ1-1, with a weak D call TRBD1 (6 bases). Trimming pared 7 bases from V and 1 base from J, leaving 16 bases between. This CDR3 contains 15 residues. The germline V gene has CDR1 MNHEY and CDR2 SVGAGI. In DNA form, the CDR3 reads TGTGCCAGCAAGGCCCAGGACAGCTCGAACACTGAAGCTTTCTTT. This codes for CASKAQDSSNTEAFF.

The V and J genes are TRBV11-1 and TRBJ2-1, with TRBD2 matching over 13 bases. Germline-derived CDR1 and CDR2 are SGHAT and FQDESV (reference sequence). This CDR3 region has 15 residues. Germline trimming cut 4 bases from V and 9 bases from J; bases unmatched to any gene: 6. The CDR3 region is CASSSGLAGAGEQFF. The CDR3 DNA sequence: TGTGCCAGCAGCTCTGGACTAGCGGGAGCGGGTGAGCAGTTCTTC.

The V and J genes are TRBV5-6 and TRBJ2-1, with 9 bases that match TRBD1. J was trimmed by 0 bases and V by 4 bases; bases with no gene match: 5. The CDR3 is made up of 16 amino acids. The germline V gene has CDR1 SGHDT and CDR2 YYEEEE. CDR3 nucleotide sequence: TGTGCCAGCAGCCCTCTGGACAGGGGCTCCTACAATGAGCAGTTCTTC. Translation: CASSPLDRGSYNEQFF.

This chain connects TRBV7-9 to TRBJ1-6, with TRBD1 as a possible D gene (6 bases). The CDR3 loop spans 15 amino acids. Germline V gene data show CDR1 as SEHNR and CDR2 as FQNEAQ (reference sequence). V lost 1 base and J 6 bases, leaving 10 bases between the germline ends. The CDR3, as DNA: TGTGCCAGCAGCTTAGAGACAGGTGGTAATTCACCCCTCCACTTT. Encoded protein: CASSLETGGNSPLHF.

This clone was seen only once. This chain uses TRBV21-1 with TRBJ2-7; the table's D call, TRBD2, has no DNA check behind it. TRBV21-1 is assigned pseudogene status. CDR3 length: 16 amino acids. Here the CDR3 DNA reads TGTGCCAGCAGCAAGGGGTCAGCGGGTTCGAACTACGAGCAGTACTTC. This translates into CASSKGSAGSNYEQYF.

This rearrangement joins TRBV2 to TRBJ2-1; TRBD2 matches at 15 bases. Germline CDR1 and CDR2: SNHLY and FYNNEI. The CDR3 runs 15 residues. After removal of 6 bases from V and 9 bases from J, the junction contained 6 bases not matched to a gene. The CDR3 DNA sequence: TGTGCCAGCAGGCCGGGACTAGCGGGAGGAAGTGAGCAGTTCTTC. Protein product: CASRPGLAGGSEQFF.

The DNA of the CDR3 is TGTGCCAGCAGCTCTCCCACTAGCGGGACTTACAATGAGCAGTTCTTC. This translates into CASSSPTSGTYNEQFF. The chain joins TRBV5-4 to TRBJ2-1; TRBD2 agrees at 10 bases. The germline V gene has CDR1 SGHNT and CDR2 YYREEE (reference sequence). The junction had 7 bases not matched to a gene; V was cut back by 3 bases and J by 4 bases. The length of the CDR3 is 16 residues.

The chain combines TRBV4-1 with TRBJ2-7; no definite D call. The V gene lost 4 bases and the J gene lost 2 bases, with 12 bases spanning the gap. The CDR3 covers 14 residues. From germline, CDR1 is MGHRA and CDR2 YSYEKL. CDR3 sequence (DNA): TGCGCCAGCAGCCCCGCACGGGTCCCCTACGAGCAGTACTTC. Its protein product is CASSPARVPYEQYF.

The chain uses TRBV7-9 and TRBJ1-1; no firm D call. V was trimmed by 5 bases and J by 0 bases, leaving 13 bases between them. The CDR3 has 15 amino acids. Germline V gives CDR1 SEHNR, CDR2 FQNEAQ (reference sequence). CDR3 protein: CASSLLTRMNTEAFF. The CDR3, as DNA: TGTGCCAGCAGCCTACTGACTCGAATGAACACTGAAGCTTTCTTT.

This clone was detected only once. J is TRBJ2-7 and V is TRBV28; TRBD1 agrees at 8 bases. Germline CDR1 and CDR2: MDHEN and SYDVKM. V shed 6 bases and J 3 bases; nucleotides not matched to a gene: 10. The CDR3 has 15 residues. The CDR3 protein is CASREDGTGHYEQYF. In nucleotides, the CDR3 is TGTGCCAGCAGAGAGGACGGGACAGGTCACTACGAGCAGTACTTC. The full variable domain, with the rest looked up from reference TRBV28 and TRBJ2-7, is DVKVTQSSRYLVKRTGEKVFLECVQDMDHENMFWYRQDPGLGLRLIYFSYDVKMKEKGDIPEGYSVSREKKERFSLILESASTNQTSMYLCASREDGTGHYEQYFGPGTRLTVT.

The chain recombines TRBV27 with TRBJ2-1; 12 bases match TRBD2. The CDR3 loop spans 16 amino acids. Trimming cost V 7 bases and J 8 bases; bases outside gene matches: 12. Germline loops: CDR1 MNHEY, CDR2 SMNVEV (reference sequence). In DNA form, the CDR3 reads TGTGCCAGCACCTCCCAGGTCCTAGCGGGAGGGCATGAGCAGTTCTTC. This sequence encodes CASTSQVLAGGHEQFF.

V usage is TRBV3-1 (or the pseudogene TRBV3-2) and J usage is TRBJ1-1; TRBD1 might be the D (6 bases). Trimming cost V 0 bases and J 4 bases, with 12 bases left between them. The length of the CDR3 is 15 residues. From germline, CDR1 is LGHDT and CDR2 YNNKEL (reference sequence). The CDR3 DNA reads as TGTGCCAGCAGCCAAGATCTTGCAGGGGTCACTGAAGCTTTCTTT. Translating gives CASSQDLAGVTEAFF.

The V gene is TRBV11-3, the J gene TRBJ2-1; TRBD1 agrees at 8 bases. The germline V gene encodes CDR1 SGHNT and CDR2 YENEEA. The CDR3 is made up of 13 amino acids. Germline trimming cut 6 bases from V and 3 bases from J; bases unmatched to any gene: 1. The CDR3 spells CASRGQGYNEQFF. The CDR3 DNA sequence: TGTGCCAGCAGAGGACAGGGCTACAATGAGCAGTTCTTC.

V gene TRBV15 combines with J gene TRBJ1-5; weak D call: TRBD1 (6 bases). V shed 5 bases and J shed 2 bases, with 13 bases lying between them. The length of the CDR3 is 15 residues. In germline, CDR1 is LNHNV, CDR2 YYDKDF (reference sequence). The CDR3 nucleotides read TGTGCCACCAGCCAGGGGTTGACGGGCAATCAGCCCCAGCATTTT. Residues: CATSQGLTGNQPQHF.

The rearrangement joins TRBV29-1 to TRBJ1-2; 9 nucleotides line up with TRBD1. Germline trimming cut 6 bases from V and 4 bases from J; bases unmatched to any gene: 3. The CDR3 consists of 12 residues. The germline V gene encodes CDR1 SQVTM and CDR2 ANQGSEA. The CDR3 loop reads CSVDRGFYGYTF. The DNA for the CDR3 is TGCAGCGTAGACAGGGGGTTCTATGGCTACACCTTC.

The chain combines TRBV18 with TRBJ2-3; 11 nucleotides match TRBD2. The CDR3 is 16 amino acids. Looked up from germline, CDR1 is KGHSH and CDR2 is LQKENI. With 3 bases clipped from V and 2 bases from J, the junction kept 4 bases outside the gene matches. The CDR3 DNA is TGTGCCAGCTCACCTCTAGCGGGAGGTTTCACAGATACGCAGTATTTT. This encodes CASSPLAGGFTDTQYF.

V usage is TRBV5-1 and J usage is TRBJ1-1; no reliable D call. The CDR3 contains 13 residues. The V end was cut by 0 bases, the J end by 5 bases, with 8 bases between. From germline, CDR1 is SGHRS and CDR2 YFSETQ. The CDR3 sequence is CASSLGVGTEAFF. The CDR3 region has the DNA TGCGCCAGCAGCTTGGGGGTCGGGACTGAAGCTTTCTTT.

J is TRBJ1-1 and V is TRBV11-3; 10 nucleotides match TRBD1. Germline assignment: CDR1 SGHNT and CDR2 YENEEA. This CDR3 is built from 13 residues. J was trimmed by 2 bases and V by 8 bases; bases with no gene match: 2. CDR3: CASGQGVNTEAFF. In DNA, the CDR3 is TGTGCCAGCGGACAGGGGGTAAACACTGAAGCTTTCTTT.

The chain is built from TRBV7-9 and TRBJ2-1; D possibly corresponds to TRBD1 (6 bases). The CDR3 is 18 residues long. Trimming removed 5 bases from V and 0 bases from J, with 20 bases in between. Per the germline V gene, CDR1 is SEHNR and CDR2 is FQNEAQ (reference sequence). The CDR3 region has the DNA TGTGCCAGCAGCCTCAGACCACAGGGTCCGAGCTCCTACAATGAGCAGTTCTTC. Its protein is CASSLRPQGPSSYNEQFF.

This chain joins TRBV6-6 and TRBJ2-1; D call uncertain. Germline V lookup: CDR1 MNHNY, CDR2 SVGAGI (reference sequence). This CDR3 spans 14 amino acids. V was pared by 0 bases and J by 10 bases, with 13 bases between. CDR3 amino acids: CASSYSPEMYEQFF. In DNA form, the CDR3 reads TGTGCCAGCAGTTACTCGCCCGAGATGTACGAGCAGTTCTTC.

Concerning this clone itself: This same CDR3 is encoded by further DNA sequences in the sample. The CDR3 here is CSASSQGRGYGYTF. CDR3 bases: TGCAGTGCTAGTTCTCAGGGTAGGGGCTATGGCTACACCTTC. The rearrangement joins TRBV20-1 to TRBJ1-2; maybe TRBD1 (5 bases). The CDR3 loop spans 14 amino acids. The germline V gene encodes CDR1 DFQATT and CDR2 SNEGSKA (reference sequence). V was clipped by 3 bases and J by 4 bases, with 15 bases between them.

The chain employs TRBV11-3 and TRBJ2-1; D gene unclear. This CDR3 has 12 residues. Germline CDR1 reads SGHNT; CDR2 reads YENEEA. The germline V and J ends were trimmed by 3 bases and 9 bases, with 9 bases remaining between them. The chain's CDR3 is CASSFTSVEQFF. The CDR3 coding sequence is TGTGCCAGCAGCTTTACTTCGGTTGAGCAGTTCTTC.

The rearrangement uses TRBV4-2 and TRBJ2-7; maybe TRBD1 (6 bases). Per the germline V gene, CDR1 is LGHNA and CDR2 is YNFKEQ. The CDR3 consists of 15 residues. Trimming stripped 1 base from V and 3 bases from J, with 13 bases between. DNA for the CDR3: TGTGCCAGCAGCCAAGGGGGGCTAGCCCTCTACGAGCAGTACTTC. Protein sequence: CASSQGGLALYEQYF.

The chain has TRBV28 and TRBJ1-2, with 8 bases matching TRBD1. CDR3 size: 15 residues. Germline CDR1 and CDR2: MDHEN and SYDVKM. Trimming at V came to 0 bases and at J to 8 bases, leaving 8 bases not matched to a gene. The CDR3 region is CASSLWGQGAVGYTF. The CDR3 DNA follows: TGTGCCAGCAGTTTATGGGGGCAGGGGGCGGTAGGCTACACCTTC.

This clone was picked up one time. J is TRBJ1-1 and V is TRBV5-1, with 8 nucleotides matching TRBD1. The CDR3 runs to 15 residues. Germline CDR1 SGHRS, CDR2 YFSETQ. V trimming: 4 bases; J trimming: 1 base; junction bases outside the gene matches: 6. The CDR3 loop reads CASSQGTGGNTEAFF. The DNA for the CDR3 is TGCGCCAGCAGCCAAGGGACAGGAGGGAACACTGAAGCTTTCTTT.